One sample yielded the 13 T cell receptor beta chains listed below, sequenced in a study of blood T cell repertoires in COVID-19 (dated by TCRdb to 2018 to 2021). The library was built by means of the immunoSEQ multiplex PCR assay. TCRdb provides this immuneACCESS table in a form limited to in-frame rearrangements. Some clones are lacking; in checked studies, under half of them reflect an unresolved V gene, and why the rest are absent is not known. The table for this sample lists about 240,000 clones; 86% of them were counted only once. Roughly a tenth of the sample lies in the top ten. The sample consisted of peripheral blood. The receptor set was obtained from a woman aged 45-65 years with COVID-19, enrolled during active disease.

Comments on this clone: Other DNA variants within this sample encode the same CDR3. This sequence joins TRBV24-1 and TRBJ2-3; 11 positions agree with TRBD1. Losses at the gene ends were 3 bases for V and 1 base for J; bases not matched to a gene: 2. CDR1 and CDR2 (germline): KGHDR, SFDVKD. CDR3 length: 16 residues. DNA for the CDR3: TGTGCCACCAGTGATCCGGGACAGGGGGGCACAGATACGCAGTATTTT. This codes for CATSDPGQGGTDTQYF.

V is TRBV4-1 and J is TRBJ1-2; 7 nucleotides line up with TRBD1. Germline lookup yields CDR1 MGHRA and CDR2 YSYEKL. The J segment lost 4 bases and the V segment lost 0 bases, leaving 5 bases of the junction unmatched. The CDR3 runs 15 residues. Written as DNA, the CDR3 is TGCGCCAGCAGCCAAGAGACAGGGCCTTTCTATGGCTACACCTTC. It is translated as CASSQETGPFYGYTF.

The J gene is TRBJ2-7, the V gene TRBV11-2; D ambiguous. The CDR3 is 13 residues long. The V gene's germline CDR1 is SGHAT and CDR2 FQNNGV. V lost 3 bases to trimming and J lost 4 bases, with 10 bases between them. DNA for the CDR3: TGTGCCAGCAGCTTTGGTCGAGGTTACGAGCAGTACTTC. Translating it yields CASSFGRGYEQYF. The full variable domain, in which reference TRBV11-2 and TRBJ2-7 provide the parts outside the CDR3, is EAGVAQSPRYKIIEKRQSVAFWCNPISGHATLYWYQQILGQGPKLLIQFQNNGVVDDSQLPKDRFSAERLKGVDSTLKIQPAKLEDSAVYLCASSFGRGYEQYFGPGTRLTVT.

This clone appeared once. The chain links TRBV20-1 to TRBJ2-3; TRBD2 is a possible D gene (5 bases). V gave up 3 bases and J gave up 4 bases, with 11 bases separating them. CDR1 is DFQATT, CDR2 SNEGSKA, per germline (reference sequence). The length of the CDR3 is 13 residues. The CDR3 loop is CSASLGRADTQYF. CDR3 DNA sequence: TGCAGTGCTAGTTTAGGGAGAGCAGATACGCAGTATTTT.

V is TRBV5-1 and J is TRBJ1-6; 8 bases are a match to TRBD1. In germline, CDR1 is SGHRS, CDR2 YFSETQ. Trimming cost V 0 bases and J 4 bases; bases outside gene matches: 3. The length of the CDR3 is 16 residues. DNA of the CDR3: TGCGCCAGCAGCTTGGACGGACAGGGTTATAATTCACCCCTCCACTTT. It specifies CASSLDGQGYNSPLHF.

The chain joins TRBV7-4 to TRBJ2-7; D gene ambiguous. V was trimmed by 4 bases and J by 5 bases, leaving 9 bases between them. This CDR3 has 12 amino acids. The V gene's germline CDR1 is SGHVT and CDR2 SQSDAQ. The CDR3 nucleotides are TGTGCCAGCAGCTCCTCGTCGGACGAGCAGTACGTC. Amino acids: CASSSSSDEQYV.

The genes are TRBV6-4 and TRBJ2-6; D is possibly TRBD2 (5 bases). The CDR3 is made up of 18 amino acids. The germline gives CDR1 MRHNA, CDR2 SNTAGT. Trimming took off 0 bases at V and 0 bases at J, with 12 bases between the two ends. CDR3 region: CASSDSPKGLSGANVLTF. Written as DNA, the CDR3 is TGTGCCAGCAGTGACTCCCCAAAAGGACTCTCTGGGGCCAACGTCCTGACTTTC.

The V call is TRBV19, the J call TRBJ2-4, with TRBD1 identical over 8 bases. There are 18 residues in the CDR3. With 3 bases clipped from V and 1 base from J, the junction kept 11 bases outside the gene matches. Germline loops: CDR1 LNHDA, CDR2 SQIVND (reference sequence). In DNA, the CDR3 is TGTGCCAGTAGTATTAAGAGTCGGGACAGGTTGGCCAAAAACATTCAGTACTTC. Protein product: CASSIKSRDRLAKNIQYF.

The sample holds many counts of this clone. The chain links TRBV2 to TRBJ2-1; 10 nucleotides align to TRBD2. Germline V lookup: CDR1 SNHLY, CDR2 FYNNEI. V gave up 6 bases and J gave up 5 bases; unmatched junction bases: 4. This CDR3 spans 14 amino acids. CDR3 nucleotides: TGTGCCAGCAGGGTAGCGGGGGGTAACAATGAGCAGTTCTTC. This sequence encodes CASRVAGGNNEQFF.

The rearrangement uses TRBV21-1 and TRBJ1-3; the table calls TRBD1, which could not be checked here. TRBV21-1 is tagged as a pseudogene. The CDR3 extends over 14 amino acids. The CDR3 loop reads CASSPSGSGNTIYF. In nucleotides, the CDR3 is TGTGCCAGCAGTCCCTCAGGGTCAGGAAACACCATATATTTT.

The J gene is TRBJ1-5, the V gene TRBV7-2, with D possibly matching TRBD1 (5 bases). This CDR3 is 13 amino acids long. CDR1 and CDR2 from the germline V gene are SGHTA and FQGNSA. V dropped 3 bases and J dropped 4 bases, with 7 bases sitting between them. The CDR3 DNA sequence: TGTGCCAGCAGCTTGACAGAGAATCAGCCCCAGCATTTT. It specifies CASSLTENQPQHF.

This chain connects TRBV2 to TRBJ2-4; D is uncertain. The CDR3 loop spans 11 amino acids. The germline gives CDR1 SNHLY, CDR2 FYNNEI. V lost 6 bases and J lost 11, with 11 bases in between. The CDR3 bases are TGTGCCAGCAGGACTCAAACTCTTCAGTACTTC. It yields the protein CASRTQTLQYF.

The V call is TRBV15, the J call TRBJ1-4, with TRBD1 identical over 8 bases. This CDR3 has 15 amino acids. J lost 2 bases, V lost 8 bases, and 7 bases had no gene match. The germline CDR1 and CDR2 sequences are LNHNV and YYDKDF (reference sequence). The CDR3 DNA is TGTGCCACCCAAGACAGGGGAACGACTAATGAAAAACTGTTTTTT. Amino acids: CATQDRGTTNEKLFF. Looking up the rest from reference TRBV15 and TRBJ1-4 gives the full variable domain: DAMVIQNPRYQVTQFGKPVTLSCSQTLNHNVMYWYQQKSSQAPKLLFHYYDKDFNNEADTPDNFQSRRPNTSFCFLDIRSPGLGDTAMYLCATQDRGTTNEKLFFGSGTQLSVL.